These 7 T cell receptor beta chains share one sample of origin, sequenced in a study of spatial heterogeneity in lung cancer. Described time point: sample taken at primary tumor resection. TCRdb ran MiXCR on the 5' RACE reads and lists one entry per CDR3 protein. Of under 85,000 distinct CDR3 sequences listed, around 7.8% were seen once; the top ten hold about 6.8%. This sample comprised PBMCs, obtained at surgery. These TCRs come from a male donor with early-stage non-small cell lung cancer.

This clonotype was found a few times. This rearrangement joins TRBV4-1 to TRBJ1-4; D unclear. CDR3 length: 14 residues. Germline CDR1 is MGHRA and CDR2 is YSYEKL. The V end lost 4 bases, the J end lost 11 bases, and 17 bases lay between the germline ends. CDR3 nucleotides: TGCGCCAGCAGCCTACCGAGAGGGAGACGGAAACTGTTTTTT. It translates to CASSLPRGRRKLFF.

This clonotype came up a few times. The rearrangement uses TRBV30 and TRBJ1-1; D not resolved. Trimming shortened V by 0 bases and J by 2 bases, and 7 bases separated the two germline ends. Germline V gene sequence: CDR1 GTSNPN, CDR2 SVGIG (reference sequence). The CDR3 runs 13 residues. CDR3 nucleotides: TGTGCCTGGAGTGTACAAGGAAACACTGAAGCTTTCTTT. This translates into CAWSVQGNTEAFF.

On this clonotype itself: Given a much more abundant clone one base away, this may be a read error. Since the CDR3 does not end with the conserved phenylalanine or tryptophan, this likely comes from a read error. The chain is built from TRBV20-1 and TRBJ2-7; D unresolved. This CDR3 is 12 amino acids long. Trimming stripped 3 bases from V and 6 bases from J, with 12 bases between. CDR1 DFQATT and CDR2 SNEGSKA come from the germline V gene (reference sequence). CDR3 sequence (DNA): TGCAGTGCTAGCTACCGTCTCTTCGAGCAGTACTCC. Protein: CSASYRLFEQYS.

The chain recombines TRBV5-4 with TRBJ2-2; tentatively, D is TRBD2 (6 bases). CDR1 and CDR2 from the germline V gene are SGHNT and YYREEE (reference sequence). This CDR3 region has 14 residues. Trimming stripped 7 bases from V and 5 bases from J, with 15 bases between. The CDR3 loop reads CASSSRGGTGELFF. The CDR3, as DNA: TGTGCCAGCTCCTCCCGCGGAGGGACCGGGGAGCTGTTTTTT.

This clonotype was picked up many times. The rearrangement joins TRBV6-5 to TRBJ2-1; D remains unclear. Per the germline V gene, CDR1 is MNHEY and CDR2 is SVGAGI. The V end was cut by 10 bases, the J end by 11 bases, with 18 bases between. The CDR3 length is 12 residues. The DNA of the CDR3 is TGTGCCAAGCAGGCCCCCTATGGTCAGCAGTTCTTC. It encodes CAKQAPYGQQFF.

This clonotype was observed at least ten times. The rearrangement uses TRBV4-2 and TRBJ1-2, with no clear D. V was cut by 0 bases and J by 4 bases, with 9 bases left in between. This CDR3 comprises 14 residues. Germline V CDR1 and CDR2: LGHNA, YNFKEQ. CDR3 sequence (DNA): TGTGCCAGCAGCCAAGATTCCAGGACCTATGGCTACACCTTC. This gives the protein CASSQDSRTYGYTF.

This clonotype occurred many times. The rearrangement uses TRBV7-9 and TRBJ1-1, with 8 positions matching TRBD1. V lost 4 bases to trimming and J lost 6 bases; unmatched junction nucleotides: 7. The CDR3 runs 14 residues. The germline CDR1 and CDR2 sequences are SEHNR and FQNEAQ (reference sequence). The CDR3 loop is CASSYQGASPEAFF. The CDR3, as DNA: TGTGCCAGCAGCTACCAGGGGGCGAGCCCTGAAGCTTTCTTT.